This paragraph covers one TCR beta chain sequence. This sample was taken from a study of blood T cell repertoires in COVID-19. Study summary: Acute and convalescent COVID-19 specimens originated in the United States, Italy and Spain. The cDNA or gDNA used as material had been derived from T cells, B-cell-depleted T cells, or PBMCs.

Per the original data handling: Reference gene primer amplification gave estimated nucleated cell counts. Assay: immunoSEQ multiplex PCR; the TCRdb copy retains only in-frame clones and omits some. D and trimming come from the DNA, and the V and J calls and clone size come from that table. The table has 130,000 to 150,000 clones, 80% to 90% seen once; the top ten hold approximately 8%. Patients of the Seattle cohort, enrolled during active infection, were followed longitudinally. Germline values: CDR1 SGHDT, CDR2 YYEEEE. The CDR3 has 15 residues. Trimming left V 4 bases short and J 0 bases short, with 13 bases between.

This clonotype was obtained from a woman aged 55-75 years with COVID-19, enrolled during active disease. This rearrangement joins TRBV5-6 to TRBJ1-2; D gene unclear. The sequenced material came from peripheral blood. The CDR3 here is CASSLPEISNYGYTF. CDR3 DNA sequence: TGTGCCAGCAGCCTCCCAGAAATTTCTAACTATGGCTACACCTTC.